The rows below give T cell receptor beta chains drawn from one sample of a study of T cells after yellow fever vaccination. TCRdb reanalysed the 5' RACE reads using MiXCR and keeps one entry per CDR3 protein. The sample records about 360,000 distinct CDR3 sequences, approximately 5.7% being singletons. The input for sequencing was PBMCs, taken 5 days after the yellow fever booster vaccination. These receptors were obtained from a man younger than 45 who received the YFV17D yellow fever vaccine. Both conserved end residues are part of each CDR3. The order of the fields is CDR3 length, D gene, clone size, V gene, J gene, CDR3 DNA, CDR3 protein. A D gene is named only where the DNA matches it firmly. Some rows mark clone size as missing; the rest say once, few, many or name a class of expanded clone.

13	TRBD1	many	TRBV5-1	TRBJ2-7	TGCGCCAGCAGCGCGACAGGGGCCTACGAGCAGTACTTC	CASSATGAYEQYF
13	TRBD2	few	TRBV20-1	TRBJ2-3	TGCAGTGCCAGAACTAGCGGCTTAGATACGCAGTATTTT	CSARTSGLDTQYF
12	NA	many	TRBV18	TRBJ2-3	TGTGCCAGCTCCGGAGAGGCAGATACGCAGTATTTT	CASSGEADTQYF
17	NA	few	TRBV20-1	TRBJ2-3	TGCAGTGCTAGAGATCCCGGACTGTTTTCGGGCACAGATACGCAGTATTTT	CSARDPGLFSGTDTQYF
14	NA	many	TRBV12-3/TRBV12-4	TRBJ1-1	TGTGCCAGCAGTTTGGCGGTAGGGGAGCCTGAAGCTTTCTTT	CASSLAVGEPEAFF
16	NA	few	TRBV5-4	TRBJ2-4	TGTGCCAGCAGCTTGGGTAGCCCATCAGCCAAAAACATTCAGTACTTC	CASSLGSPSAKNIQYF
14	NA	few	TRBV6-2/TRBV6-3	TRBJ2-7	TGTGCCAGCAGTTACGGGCAGGGCGGATACGAGCAGTACTTC	CASSYGQGGYEQYF
15	TRBD1	few	TRBV2	TRBJ2-2	TGTGCCAGCAGATTGATCAGGGGGTTGACCGGGGAGCTGTTTTTT	CASRLIRGLTGELFF
16	NA	NA	TRBV28	TRBJ2-1	TGTGCCAGCAGCCCCGGGTGGCCAAAAAGCTACAATGAGCAGTTCTTC	CASSPGWPKSYNEQFF
17	NA	NA	TRBV4-3	TRBJ1-5	TGCGCCAGCAGCCAAGAGGCCGGAGCCTTCAGCAATCAGCCCCAGCATTTT	CASSQEAGAFSNQPQHF
13	TRBD2	many	TRBV27	TRBJ2-7	TGTGCCAGCAGTTCTGGGACTAACTACGAGCAGTACTTC	CASSSGTNYEQYF
17	NA	NA	TRBV7-2	TRBJ2-1	TGTGCCAGCAGCGCTCTCAGCCGAGGACAAAACTACAATGAGCAGTTCTTC	CASSALSRGQNYNEQFF
15	NA	few	TRBV7-6	TRBJ2-7	TGTGCCAGCAGCTTAGAAGCAGGATTAACCTACGAGCAGTACTTC	CASSLEAGLTYEQYF
12	TRBD2	many	TRBV20-1	TRBJ2-5	TGCAGTGCCTTAGGACTAGCGGAGACCCAGTACTTC	CSALGLAETQYF
15	NA	NA	TRBV12-3/TRBV12-4	TRBJ2-7	TGTGCCAGCAGTTTAGAGGAAAGCGTAACCTACGAGCAGTACTTC	CASSLEESVTYEQYF
15	TRBD2	NA	TRBV7-2	TRBJ2-1	TGTGCCAGCAGCCCGAAGCGGGAGGGGTACAATGAGCAGTTCTTC	CASSPKREGYNEQFF
13	NA	NA	TRBV6-1	TRBJ2-5	TGTGCCAGCAGTGACAGGGTATGGGAGACCCAGTACTTC	CASSDRVWETQYF
13	TRBD2	many	TRBV20-1	TRBJ2-7	TGCAGTGCTAGCGGCGGGGGTACCTACGAGCAGTACTTC	CSASGGGTYEQYF
13	NA	few	TRBV6-6	TRBJ2-3	TGTGCCAGCATGGAGGGGGGTCCAGATACGCAGTATTTT	CASMEGGPDTQYF
15	NA	NA	TRBV7-2	TRBJ2-1	TGTGCCAGCAGCTTAGCGGGAGTTATATACAATGAGCAGTTCTTC	CASSLAGVIYNEQFF
16	TRBD2	few	TRBV6-2/TRBV6-3	TRBJ2-3	TGTGCCAGCAGTTACTCAGGACTAGCGGGAGTCGATACGCAGTATTTT	CASSYSGLAGVDTQYF
16	NA	NA	TRBV4-3	TRBJ2-3	TGCGCCAGCAGCCAAAACCCTGGGGGTAGCACAGATACGCAGTATTTT	CASSQNPGGSTDTQYF
16	TRBD2	NA	TRBV7-2	TRBJ2-7	TGTGCCAGCAGCCCCTCCCGGACTAGCGGGACCTACGAGCAGTACTTC	CASSPSRTSGTYEQYF
16	TRBD2	many	TRBV3-1	TRBJ2-1	TGTGCCAGCAGCCAAGATGGGGCTAGCGGCCACAATGAGCAGTTCTTC	CASSQDGASGHNEQFF
15	NA	few	TRBV4-3	TRBJ2-1	TGCGCCAGCAGCCAAGAAGGTCGAGGGTTCAATGAGCAGTTCTTC	CASSQEGRGFNEQFF
16	NA	few	TRBV24-1	TRBJ2-1	TGTGCCACCAGTGATCCCCAGGGTGCGTCTGCCAATGAGCAGTTCTTC	CATSDPQGASANEQFF
13	TRBD1	NA	TRBV20-1	TRBJ1-6	TGCAGTGCTGCGGGACAGAATAATTCACCCCTCCACTTT	CSAAGQNNSPLHF
14	NA	few	TRBV29-1	TRBJ2-7	TGCAGCGTTGGTCTCAGGTCATCCGCCTACGAGCAGTACTTC	CSVGLRSSAYEQYF
15	NA	many	TRBV6-2/TRBV6-3	TRBJ2-1	TGTGCCAGCAGTTACGACACCTACTCCTACAATGAGCAGTTCTTC	CASSYDTYSYNEQFF
17	TRBD2	NA	TRBV20-1	TRBJ2-3	TGCAGTGCTAGAGATTCCCCGACTAGCGGGAGATGGGATACGCAGTATTTT	CSARDSPTSGRWDTQYF
14	TRBD2	NA	TRBV10-3	TRBJ2-7	TGTGCCATCAGGGGACTAGCGTCCCCCTACGAGCAGTACTTC	CAIRGLASPYEQYF
14	NA	NA	TRBV6-2/TRBV6-3	TRBJ2-6	TGTGCCAGCAGTTTGACGGAGGGGGCCAACGTCCTGACTTTC	CASSLTEGANVLTF
13	NA	many	TRBV12-3/TRBV12-4	TRBJ2-7	TGTGCCAGCAGTTTTGGCAGGGTGGCCGAGCAGTACTTC	CASSFGRVAEQYF
13	TRBD1	few	TRBV7-9	TRBJ2-7	TGTGCCAGCAGCCGCCGGGACAGGGACGAGCAGTACTTC	CASSRRDRDEQYF
10	NA	many	TRBV20-1	TRBJ2-1	TGCAGTGCCCTTGCTATACAGCAGTTCTTC	CSALAIQQFF
17	TRBD1	NA	TRBV28	TRBJ2-5	TGTGCCAGCAGTTTGGTTTTGGGCAGGGGGCGTGAAGAGACCCAGTACTTC	CASSLVLGRGREETQYF
15	TRBD2	many	TRBV5-1	TRBJ2-7	TGCGCCAGCAGATTCGGGACTAGCGGGTCCTACGAGCAGTACTTC	CASRFGTSGSYEQYF
15	TRBD2	many	TRBV12-3/TRBV12-4	TRBJ2-1	TGTGCCAGCAGGGGGGGACTAGCTTATACTAATGAGCAGTTCTTC	CASRGGLAYTNEQFF
16	NA	many	TRBV5-1	TRBJ2-1	TGCGCCAGCAGCCACGGATACCGGGACCGGCCGGATGAGCAGTTCTTC	CASSHGYRDRPDEQFF
15	NA	few	TRBV29-1	TRBJ2-5	TGCAGCGTTGAAGATCGCGGGACAGCGCAAGAGACCCAGTACTTC	CSVEDRGTAQETQYF
13	TRBD2	many	TRBV19	TRBJ2-7	TGTGCCAGTAGTATCGAGCGGGGGTACGAGCAGTACTTC	CASSIERGYEQYF
13	NA	NA	TRBV4-3	TRBJ1-1	TGCGCCAGCAGCCCGCGGTCCGGCAGTCAAGCTTTCTTT	CASSPRSGSQAFF
14	TRBD2	few	TRBV7-9	TRBJ2-5	TGTGCCAGCTCCAAGCAAGCGGGACAAGAGACCCAGTACTTC	CASSKQAGQETQYF
13	NA	NA	TRBV27	TRBJ1-1	TGTGCCAGCGCCAATTGGGGGGTCACTGAAGCTTTCTTT	CASANWGVTEAFF
13	NA	few	TRBV18	TRBJ1-3	TGTGCCAGCTCAAAAGGGACCGGAAACACCATATATTTT	CASSKGTGNTIYF
12	NA	NA	TRBV12-3/TRBV12-4	TRBJ1-2	TGTGCCAGCAGCGAGGTGAACTATGGCTACACCTTC	CASSEVNYGYTF
14	NA	many	TRBV20-1	TRBJ2-5	TGCAGTGCTAGGACGGCAATATCCCAAGAGACCCAGTACTTC	CSARTAISQETQYF
16	TRBD2	few	TRBV12-3/TRBV12-4	TRBJ2-1	TGTGCCAGCAGCCTAGTGACTAGCGGGAGGGGAGGTGAGCAGTTCTTC	CASSLVTSGRGGEQFF
14	NA	NA	TRBV29-1	TRBJ2-1	TGCAGCGTTGAAGGTAGGAGCCACTACAATGAGCAGTTCTTC	CSVEGRSHYNEQFF
13	NA	few	TRBV6-6	TRBJ2-3	TGTGCCAGCAGGGAAGGACACACAGATACGCAGTATTTT	CASREGHTDTQYF
12	NA	many	TRBV9	TRBJ2-1	TGTGCCAGCAGCGTAGAAGGCCATTCCCAGTTCTTC	CASSVEGHSQFF
11	NA	many	TRBV4-1	TRBJ2-1	TGCGCCAGCAGCCAGCCGGGACACGAGTTCTTC	CASSQPGHEFF
14	TRBD2	few	TRBV7-2	TRBJ2-7	TGTGCCAGCAGAACCACTAGCGGGAGCTACGAGCAGTACTTC	CASRTTSGSYEQYF
13	NA	NA	TRBV19	TRBJ1-5	TGTGCCAGTAGTATAGGAGCGGATCAGCCCCAGCATTTT	CASSIGADQPQHF